This T cell receptor (beta chain) was sequenced for a study of cytomegalovirus exposure and HLA in healthy donors. Study observations and caveats: TCR beta sequences reportedly predicted most subjects' HLA-A and HLA-B alleles accurately. It was only CMV serostatus that was available as immune exposure information. Clonal expansion was found to be greater in HLA-associated TCR beta chains than in equally common others in a later analysis.

CMV serostatus data were not documented for this donor. This CDR3 comprises 14 residues. The junction had 7 bases not matched to a gene; V was cut back by 5 bases and J by 5 bases. Germline CDR1 SGHAT, CDR2 FQDESV (reference sequence). PCR was performed using 60 Vbeta and 13 Jbeta primers. Assay used: immunoSEQ multiplex PCR; TCRdb lists only in-frame clones, some missing. Of 65,000 to 95,000 clones detected, under 80% appear once; the ten largest clones hold roughly an eighth. To note about this clone: Its specificity is not known.

This receptor was taken from a human donor in good health. Source material: PBMCs. The chain recombines TRBV11-1 with TRBJ2-7; TRBD1 aligns across 9 bases. The CDR3 reads CASSPRDRAHEQYF. CDR3 DNA: TGTGCCAGCAGCCCCCGGGACAGGGCCCACGAGCAGTACTTC.